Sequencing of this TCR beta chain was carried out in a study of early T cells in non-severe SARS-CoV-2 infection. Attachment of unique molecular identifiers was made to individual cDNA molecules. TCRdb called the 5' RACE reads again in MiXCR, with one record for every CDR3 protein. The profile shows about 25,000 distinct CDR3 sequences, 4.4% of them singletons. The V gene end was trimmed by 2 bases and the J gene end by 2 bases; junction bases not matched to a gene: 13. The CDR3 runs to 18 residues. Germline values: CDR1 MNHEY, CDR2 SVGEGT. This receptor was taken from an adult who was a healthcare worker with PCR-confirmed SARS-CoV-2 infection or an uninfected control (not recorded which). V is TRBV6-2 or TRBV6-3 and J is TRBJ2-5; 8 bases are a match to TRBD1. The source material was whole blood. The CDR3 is CASSYHTGGQGEQETQYF. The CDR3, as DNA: TGTGCCAGCAGTTACCACACTGGAGGACAGGGCGAACAAGAGACCCAGTACTTC.